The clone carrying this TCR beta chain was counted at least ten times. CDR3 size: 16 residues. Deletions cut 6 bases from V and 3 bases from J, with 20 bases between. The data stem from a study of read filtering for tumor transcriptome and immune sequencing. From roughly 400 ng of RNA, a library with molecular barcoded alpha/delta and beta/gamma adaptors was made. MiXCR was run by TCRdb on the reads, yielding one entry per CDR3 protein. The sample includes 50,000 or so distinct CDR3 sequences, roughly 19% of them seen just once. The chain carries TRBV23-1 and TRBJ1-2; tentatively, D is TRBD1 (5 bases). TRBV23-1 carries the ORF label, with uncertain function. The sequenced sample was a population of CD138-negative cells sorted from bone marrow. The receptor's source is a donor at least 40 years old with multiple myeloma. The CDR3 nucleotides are TGCGCCAGCAGCCAGGAAGATGAGGGGTCAGACTATGGCTACACCTTC. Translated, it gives CASSQEDEGSDYGYTF.